This T cell receptor beta chain originates from a study of Tregs in tolerant kidney transplant recipients. The overall study: The nonmyeloablative bone marrow transplants came from related graft donors, with transient mixed chimerism. The study, taken as a whole, reports: Donor-specific Treg expansion exceeded global Treg expansion in tolerant patients, suggesting antigen drive.

Germline V gene lookup returns CDR1 SGHRS and CDR2 YFSETQ. This CDR3 has 14 residues. V was clipped by 2 bases and J by 5 bases, with 12 bases between them. About this clone itself: Its antigen is not known.

The method was immunoSEQ multiplex PCR; TCRdb's version includes in-frame clones alone and lacks a portion of them. The sample holds tens of thousands of clones; 85% to 90% are singletons and the top ten take more than 0.35%. Unstimulated regulatory T cells (CD4+CD25+CD127-), CD4+CD25- non-regulatory cells, CD4 and CD8 cells were FACS-sorted from thawed PBMCs. This sequence was found in a human donor who received a combined kidney and bone marrow transplant. J is TRBJ2-3 and V is TRBV5-1; maybe TRBD1 (5 bases). The sample in question was CD4+ T cells from blood, obtained before the transplant. The CDR3 DNA is TGCGCCAGCAGCTTTAGGGGCTCCGAAGATACGCAGTATTTT. Translating it yields CASSFRGSEDTQYF.